A selection of T cell receptor beta chains follows, all from one sample in a study of CD8+ T cells in alopecia areata. Sequencing used immunoSEQ multiplex PCR; TCRdb keeps in-frame clones, though not all of them. This table has roughly 7,500 clones, around 69% appearing once. Sequenced here: skin, sampled at week 0. The receptors were gathered from a human donor with alopecia areata. The CDR3 runs from the conserved cysteine through the conserved F or W. Each record gives: D gene, V gene, J gene, CDR3 length, clone size, CDR3 DNA, CDR3 protein. A D gene is named only where the DNA matches it firmly. The size entry is marked missing in some rows and otherwise reads once, few, many or a size class.

D: TRBD2
V: TRBV2
J: TRBJ2-3
length: 16
size: NA
DNA: TGTGCCAGCAGTACGGCGGCGGGGGGATTCACAGATACGCAGTATTTT
CDR3: CASSTAAGGFTDTQYF

D: NA
V: TRBV7-2
J: TRBJ1-2
length: 15
size: NA
DNA: TGTGCCAGCAGCTACCGTCTGAGGGCCCAGTATGGCTACACCTTC
CDR3: CASSYRLRAQYGYTF

D: NA
V: TRBV7-6
J: TRBJ1-4
length: 17
size: NA
DNA: TGTGCCAGCAGCTTAGGGGTTGGCGGGGGTGTGGGTGAAAAACTGTTTTTT
CDR3: CASSLGVGGGVGEKLFF

D: NA
V: TRBV7-2
J: TRBJ1-2
length: 11
size: NA
DNA: TGTGCCAGCAGCTTTAGTAGTGGCTACACCTTC
CDR3: CASSFSSGYTF

D: TRBD1
V: TRBV14
J: TRBJ2-7
length: 15
size: medium-sized
DNA: TGTGCCAGCAGCCAGTACAGGGGCGCAACCTACGAGCAGTACTTC
CDR3: CASSQYRGATYEQYF

D: NA
V: TRBV10-3
J: TRBJ2-3
length: 15
size: NA
DNA: TGTGCCATCAGTGAGTCGCGCGGGAGCACAGATACGCAGTATTTT
CDR3: CAISESRGSTDTQYF

D: NA
V: TRBV19
J: TRBJ1-2
length: 13
size: NA
DNA: TGTGCCAGTAATCCCGGGGGATATTACGGCTACACCTTC
CDR3: CASNPGGYYGYTF

D: TRBD2
V: TRBV7-8
J: TRBJ2-1
length: 15
size: NA
DNA: TGTGCCAGCAGCTTTACTGGGGGGGTCGACAATGAGCAGTTCTTC
CDR3: CASSFTGGVDNEQFF

D: NA
V: TRBV11-3
J: TRBJ2-2
length: 14
size: NA
DNA: TGTGCCAGCAGCCTAAATGTAGGGTCCGGGGAGCTGTTTTTT
CDR3: CASSLNVGSGELFF

D: NA
V: TRBV7-2
J: TRBJ2-1
length: 15
size: NA
DNA: TGTGCCAGCAGCTTGCGTGGAAACTCCTACAATGAGCAGTTCTTC
CDR3: CASSLRGNSYNEQFF

D: TRBD1
V: TRBV27
J: TRBJ1-1
length: 14
size: NA
DNA: TGTGCCAGCAGTTTGGCCAGGGGGACCACTGAAGCTTTCTTT
CDR3: CASSLARGTTEAFF

D: NA
V: TRBV4-3
J: TRBJ2-3
length: 15
size: NA
DNA: TGCGCCAGCAGCCAAGGTGGGGCAACCACAGATACGCAGTATTTT
CDR3: CASSQGGATTDTQYF

D: NA
V: TRBV25-1
J: TRBJ2-2
length: 14
size: NA
DNA: TGTGCCAGCAGCTTGACAAAGAGGACCGGGGAGCTGTTTTTT
CDR3: CASSLTKRTGELFF

D: TRBD1
V: TRBV6-6
J: TRBJ1-1
length: 15
size: NA
DNA: TGTGCCAGCAGGGACAGGGGGCGCCGAATAACCGAAGCTTCCTTT
CDR3: CASRDRGRRITEASF

D: NA
V: TRBV19
J: TRBJ1-5
length: 10
size: NA
DNA: TGTGCCAGTCACGATCAGCCCCAGCATTTT
CDR3: CASHDQPQHF

D: NA
V: TRBV30
J: TRBJ1-2
length: 16
size: NA
DNA: TGTGCCTGGAGTTCCCGGGGGGCCTTCTCCCCCTATGGCTACACCTTC
CDR3: CAWSSRGAFSPYGYTF

D: TRBD1
V: TRBV7-2
J: TRBJ1-1
length: 14
size: once
DNA: TGTGCCAGCAGCTTAGAAGGGGGCGTGGGGAAAGCTTTCTTT
CDR3: CASSLEGGVGKAFF

D: NA
V: TRBV27
J: TRBJ1-5
length: 13
size: once
DNA: TGTGCCAGCAGGGCGGGGATCGATCAGCCCCAGCATTTT
CDR3: CASRAGIDQPQHF

D: NA
V: TRBV7-2
J: TRBJ1-6
length: 15
size: NA
DNA: TGTGCCAGCAGCTCAGACGGGACCCCCGGTCTCCCCCTCCACTTT
CDR3: CASSSDGTPGLPLHF

D: NA
V: TRBV6-6
J: TRBJ2-2
length: 15
size: NA
DNA: TGTGCCAGCAGTTACAGCGGGTTGAACACCGGGGAGCTGTTTTTT
CDR3: CASSYSGLNTGELFF

D: TRBD2
V: TRBV5-1
J: TRBJ2-1
length: 15
size: NA
DNA: TGCGCCAGCAGCACCGGACTAGCAGGGGCCAATGAGCAGTTCTTC
CDR3: CASSTGLAGANEQFF

D: TRBD1
V: TRBV6-6
J: TRBJ1-2
length: 15
size: NA
DNA: TGTGCCAGCAGTGGACAGGGGGCATCATCGCGTGGCTACACCTTC
CDR3: CASSGQGASSRGYTF

D: NA
V: TRBV29-1
J: TRBJ1-1
length: 14
size: large
DNA: TGCAGCGTTGAAGGGGGTACGGGGGACACTGAAGCTTTCTTT
CDR3: CSVEGGTGDTEAFF

D: NA
V: TRBV5-6
J: TRBJ1-2
length: 16
size: NA
DNA: TGTGCCAGCAGCCTGCCGCCTTCGACGGCAAACTATGGCTACACCTTC
CDR3: CASSLPPSTANYGYTF

D: NA
V: TRBV10-3
J: TRBJ1-5
length: 13
size: NA
DNA: TGTGCCATCAGTGAGGGGCAGGGACAGCCCCAGCATTTT
CDR3: CAISEGQGQPQHF

D: NA
V: TRBV27
J: TRBJ2-6
length: 19
size: few
DNA: TGTGCCAGCAGTTTTTTGGACAGCAATCCTATTTCTGGGGCCAACGTCCTGACTTTC
CDR3: CASSFLDSNPISGANVLTF

D: NA
V: TRBV4-3
J: TRBJ1-2
length: 17
size: NA
DNA: TGCGCCAGCAGCCAAGATTCGCCTACTGGGAGTAGGTATGGCTACACCTTC
CDR3: CASSQDSPTGSRYGYTF

D: TRBD2
V: TRBV30
J: TRBJ2-1
length: 14
size: NA
DNA: TGTGCCTGGAGTGTTGGTGGGGGAGGGAATGAGCAGTTCTTC
CDR3: CAWSVGGGGNEQFF

D: NA
V: TRBV13
J: TRBJ2-3
length: 17
size: NA
DNA: TGTGCCAGCAGCTTAGGCACGCGGGGGCATGGCACAGATACGCAGTATTTT
CDR3: CASSLGTRGHGTDTQYF

D: NA
V: TRBV6-6
J: TRBJ1-5
length: 12
size: NA
DNA: TGTGCCACCTTCGGAGGTTCTCAGCCCCAGCATTTT
CDR3: CATFGGSQPQHF

D: NA
V: TRBV19
J: TRBJ1-5
length: 18
size: NA
DNA: TGTGCCAGTAGTATAGATGGCAGGAGGGCCTCTCGCAATCAGCCCCAGCATTTT
CDR3: CASSIDGRRASRNQPQHF

D: NA
V: TRBV11-2
J: TRBJ2-1
length: 17
size: NA
DNA: TGTGCCAGCAGCTTAGCCCCCCTAAGGAGCGGTAGGGTTGAGCAGTTCTTC
CDR3: CASSLAPLRSGRVEQFF

D: TRBD2
V: TRBV4-3
J: TRBJ2-3
length: 17
size: NA
DNA: TGCGCCAGCAGCCAAGAGGCAACTAGCGGGGGGCCAGGTACGCAGTATTTT
CDR3: CASSQEATSGGPGTQYF

D: NA
V: TRBV4-3
J: TRBJ1-4
length: 15
size: NA
DNA: TGCGCCAGCAGCCAGAGGGTGGAGGGACGTGAAAAACTGTTTTTT
CDR3: CASSQRVEGREKLFF

D: NA
V: TRBV12-5
J: TRBJ2-2
length: 17
size: NA
DNA: TGTGCTAGTGCCCTGAACAGACTCCTGGGCGACACCGGGGAGCTGTTTTTT
CDR3: CASALNRLLGDTGELFF

D: NA
V: TRBV21-1
J: TRBJ2-3
length: 16
size: NA
DNA: TGTGCCAGCAGCAAAGAACCAGGGGGAGGAACAGATACGCAGTATTTT
CDR3: CASSKEPGGGTDTQYF

D: TRBD1
V: TRBV2
J: TRBJ1-1
length: 16
size: NA
DNA: TGTGCCAGCAGTGACCGGGGACAGGGATCGGACACTGAAGCTTTCTTT
CDR3: CASSDRGQGSDTEAFF

D: NA
V: TRBV19
J: TRBJ1-6
length: 17
size: NA
DNA: TGTGCCAGTAGTATAGAGCCCCAGGGTCTTCGAAATTCACCCCTCCACTTT
CDR3: CASSIEPQGLRNSPLHF

D: TRBD2
V: TRBV2
J: TRBJ2-5
length: 18
size: once
DNA: TGTGCCAGCAGTCGAGAGGCTAGCGGGGGGACCCTAGGGGAGACCCAGTACTTC
CDR3: CASSREASGGTLGETQYF

D: NA
V: TRBV30
J: TRBJ1-1
length: 13
size: few
DNA: TGTGCCTGGAGCCGGGAACCGGGCACTGAAGCTTTCTTT
CDR3: CAWSREPGTEAFF

D: TRBD1
V: TRBV4-3
J: TRBJ1-5
length: 14
size: NA
DNA: TGCGCCAGCAGTCCGGGACAGGGGAATCAGCCCCAGCATTTT
CDR3: CASSPGQGNQPQHF

D: NA
V: TRBV30
J: TRBJ2-3
length: 16
size: few
DNA: TGTGCCTGGAGTGTTGACTGGTCCGGGAGCACAGATACGCAGTATTTT
CDR3: CAWSVDWSGSTDTQYF

D: TRBD1
V: TRBV7-9
J: TRBJ2-3
length: 13
size: NA
DNA: TGTGCCAGCAGCCCAAGGGGGCCAGATACGCAGTATTTT
CDR3: CASSPRGPDTQYF

D: NA
V: TRBV6-6
J: TRBJ2-2
length: 14
size: few
DNA: TGTGCCAGCAGTTCATCGGGTGTCACCGGGGAGCTGTTTTTT
CDR3: CASSSSGVTGELFF

D: NA
V: TRBV27
J: TRBJ1-5
length: 16
size: few
DNA: TGTGCCAGCAGCCGCCGACCGAACTATAGCAATCAGCCCCAGCATTTT
CDR3: CASSRRPNYSNQPQHF

D: TRBD1
V: TRBV7-9
J: TRBJ1-2
length: 15
size: NA
DNA: TGTGCCAGCAGCTCTTACAGGGGAGATAACTATGGCTACACCTTC
CDR3: CASSSYRGDNYGYTF

D: NA
V: TRBV11-3
J: TRBJ2-7
length: 12
size: NA
DNA: TGTGCCAGCAGCTTAGGGGCCTACGAGCAGTACTTC
CDR3: CASSLGAYEQYF

D: NA
V: TRBV30
J: TRBJ1-6
length: 14
size: NA
DNA: TGTGCCTGGACGTCGGGGGCCGGGAATTCACCCCTCCACTTT
CDR3: CAWTSGAGNSPLHF

D: TRBD1
V: TRBV7-2
J: TRBJ1-5
length: 15
size: NA
DNA: TGTGCCAGCAGCGTCGGACAGGGGGCGAATCAGCCCCAGCATTTT
CDR3: CASSVGQGANQPQHF

D: NA
V: TRBV6-4
J: TRBJ2-1
length: 13
size: NA
DNA: TGTGCCAGCGGCCCCGAACAAGGAAATGAGCAGTTCTTC
CDR3: CASGPEQGNEQFF

D: TRBD1
V: TRBV5-1
J: TRBJ1-1
length: 14
size: NA
DNA: TGCGCCAGCACCCTACAGGGGCGGGGGACTGAAGCTTTCTTT
CDR3: CASTLQGRGTEAFF

D: NA
V: TRBV11-2
J: TRBJ2-1
length: 13
size: NA
DNA: TGTGCCAGCAGCCCGCGAACAGACAATGAGCAGTTCTTC
CDR3: CASSPRTDNEQFF

D: NA
V: TRBV14
J: TRBJ1-2
length: 13
size: NA
DNA: TGTGCCAGCAGCCCCGGGCTCACGGTTGGCTACACCTTC
CDR3: CASSPGLTVGYTF

D: TRBD1
V: TRBV13
J: TRBJ2-7
length: 15
size: NA
DNA: TGTGCCAGCAGCTTTCCACCCGGGACAGGTTCCGAGCAGTACTTC
CDR3: CASSFPPGTGSEQYF

D: NA
V: TRBV5-1
J: TRBJ2-7
length: 16
size: NA
DNA: TGCGCCAGCAGCTTGGTTATGTTCCAGGGACGCTACGAGCAGTACTTC
CDR3: CASSLVMFQGRYEQYF

D: NA
V: TRBV4-3
J: TRBJ1-2
length: 15
size: NA
DNA: TGCGCCAGCAGCCAAGATAGGGGAACGGGCTATGGCTACACCTTC
CDR3: CASSQDRGTGYGYTF